The 17 T cell receptor beta chains presented below share a single source sample, sequenced in a study of T cell repertoires in cytomegalovirus infection. Using its own MiXCR run on the reads, TCRdb lists one record per CDR3 protein. The data hold around 210,000 distinct CDR3 sequences, with approximately 6.7% observed a single time. Sequencing was performed on PBMCs. The receptors were gathered from a human donor in good health (CMV status not recorded). Some clones in this sample may be carry-over from other donors' samples.

This clonotype came up many times. The CDR3 DNA sequence: TGTGCCAGCACTCGACAGGAGTACCCTGAAGCTTTCTTT. Amino acids: CASTRQEYPEAFF. The chain employs TRBV12-3 or TRBV12-4 and TRBJ1-1, with D maybe TRBD1 (6 bases). With 7 bases removed from V and 6 bases from J, the gap between germline ends came to 15 bases. CDR3 size: 13 residues.

The sample holds a few counts of this clonotype. V is TRBV11-2 and J is TRBJ2-7; perhaps D is TRBD1 or TRBD2 (5 bases each). The CDR3 contains 15 residues. The germline V and J ends were trimmed by 2 bases and 0 bases, with 11 bases remaining between them. CDR1 is SGHAT, CDR2 FQNNGV, per germline. DNA of the CDR3: TGTGCCAGCAGCTTACAGGGAGCTAACTCCTACGAGCAGTACTTC. As protein: CASSLQGANSYEQYF.

The genes are TRBV7-2 and TRBJ2-3, with D unresolved. The CDR3 extends over 17 amino acids. Germline-derived CDR1 and CDR2 are SGHTA and FQGNSA. Trimming removed 1 base at V and 1 base at J, with 15 bases between. Written as DNA, the CDR3 is TGTGCCAGCAGCTTAGGAGGACGACCTCTTGGCACAGATACGCAGTATTTT. Translation: CASSLGGRPLGTDTQYF.

Comments on this clonotype: The conserved phenylalanine or tryptophan normally closing the CDR3 is absent here, so this likely arose from a read error. The chain uses TRBV5-6 and TRBJ2-1; D is perhaps TRBD1 (7 bases). The germline V and J ends were trimmed by 2 bases and 3 bases, with 12 bases remaining between them. The germline gives CDR1 SGHDT, CDR2 YYEEEE. This CDR3 contains 15 residues. The CDR3 nucleotides read TGTGCCAGCAGCTTTCAGGGGGGCATCTACAATGAGCAGTTCTGC. Translated: CASSFQGGIYNEQFC.

This clonotype was observed many times. The chain couples TRBV30 to TRBJ2-7; possibly TRBD1 for D (6 bases). This CDR3 region has 14 residues. V was trimmed by 6 bases and J by 3 bases, leaving 18 bases between them. The germline V gene has CDR1 GTSNPN and CDR2 SVGIG (reference sequence). This CDR3 is CACNGPTGFYEQYF. The CDR3 coding sequence is TGTGCCTGCAATGGACCAACAGGGTTCTACGAGCAGTACTTC.

This clonotype was observed a single time. The chain links TRBV7-2 to TRBJ2-3; 14 bases align to TRBD2. Germline V gives CDR1 SGHTA, CDR2 FQGNSA. The CDR3 spans 18 residues. With V trimmed by 1 base and J by 4 bases, 7 bases remained unmatched. The CDR3 spells CASSLGVTSGREADTQYF. The CDR3 DNA follows: TGTGCCAGCAGCTTAGGGGTGACTAGCGGGAGGGAGGCAGATACGCAGTATTTT.

The table lists this clonotype with many counts. The gene calls are TRBV29-1 and TRBJ2-1; TRBD1 is a possible D gene (6 bases). The CDR3 extends over 14 amino acids. Germline CDR1 SQVTM, CDR2 ANQGSEA. V lost 3 bases, J lost 12 bases, and 21 bases lay in between. CDR3 in DNA: TGCAGCGTTGACAGTCTGGGTGCCCAAGGGGGGCAGTTCTTC. This codes for CSVDSLGAQGGQFF.

The V call is TRBV9, the J call TRBJ2-5; maybe TRBD2 (5 bases). Deletions cut 7 bases from V and 2 bases from J, with 18 bases between. CDR3 length: 15 amino acids. CDR1 is SGDLS, CDR2 YYNGEE, per germline. The CDR3 spells CASSHGDNGQETQYF. CDR3 coding DNA: TGTGCCAGCTCCCACGGGGATAACGGACAAGAGACCCAGTACTTC.

This clonotype was counted between two and nine times. The rearrangement joins TRBV20-1 to TRBJ2-5; 9 nucleotides agree with TRBD1. The CDR3 spans 14 residues. Germline lookup yields CDR1 DFQATT and CDR2 SNEGSKA (reference sequence). Trimming took 2 bases from V and 3 from J; bases not matched to a gene: 4. CDR3 in DNA: TGCAGTGCTAGAACCTGGGACAGGGAAGAGACCCAGTACTTC. It is translated as CSARTWDREETQYF.

There are many counts of this clonotype. The chain carries TRBV7-2 and TRBJ2-5; a possible D gene is TRBD2 (5 bases). With 1 base removed from V and 7 bases from J, the gap between germline ends came to 13 bases. The CDR3 extends over 14 amino acids. Per germline, CDR1 SGHTA and CDR2 FQGNSA. The CDR3 sequence: CASSLEETAGTQYF. Written as DNA, the CDR3 is TGTGCCAGCAGCTTAGAAGAGACGGCGGGGACCCAGTACTTC.

This clonotype appeared many times. The chain employs TRBV20-1 and TRBJ1-1, with TRBD1 as a possible D gene (5 bases). The length of the CDR3 is 14 residues. Germline V gives CDR1 DFQATT, CDR2 SNEGSKA (reference sequence). V lost 5 bases and J lost 6, with 19 bases in between. This CDR3 is CSAQLRVPIAEAFF. DNA for the CDR3: TGCAGTGCTCAACTCAGGGTCCCGATCGCTGAAGCTTTCTTT.

This clonotype appeared many times. This rearrangement joins TRBV6-6 to TRBJ2-3; no clear D. The V gene's germline CDR1 is MNHNY and CDR2 SVGAGI (reference sequence). V lost 7 bases and J 5 bases, leaving 19 bases between the germline ends. The CDR3 is 15 amino acids. The DNA of the CDR3 is TGTGCCAGCACCCATATTGGTGCATCGGAAGATACGCAGTATTTT. This gives the protein CASTHIGASEDTQYF.

This clonotype was detected ten times or more. The V and J genes are TRBV7-8 and TRBJ2-5; D might be TRBD2 (6 bases). Per germline, CDR1 SGHVS and CDR2 FQNEAQ. The V end was cut by 7 bases, the J end by 2 bases, with 20 bases between. This CDR3 has 16 amino acids. CDR3 region: CASIPRAGRPQETQYF. Written as DNA, the CDR3 is TGTGCCAGCATCCCCCGGGCAGGGAGGCCGCAAGAGACCCAGTACTTC.

This clonotype showed up many times. The chain combines TRBV7-2 with TRBJ1-2, with TRBD1 as a possible D gene (5 bases). Germline V gives CDR1 SGHTA, CDR2 FQGNSA. The CDR3 consists of 13 residues. Trimming left V 4 bases short and J 7 bases short, with 13 bases between. DNA of the CDR3: TGTGCCAGCAGCTCCCTAGGGGTTGGTGGCTACACCTTC. It specifies CASSSLGVGGYTF. Full variable domain (remainder filled in from reference TRBV7-2 and TRBJ1-2): GAGVSQSPSNKVTEKGKDVELRCDPISGHTALYWYRQSLGQGLEFLIYFQGNSAPDKSGLPSDRFSAERTGGSVSTLTIQRTQQEDSAVYLCASSSLGVGGYTFGSGTRLTVV.

Only a few counts were recorded for this clonotype. The chain links TRBV19 to TRBJ2-3; D is unclear. The V gene's germline CDR1 is LNHDA and CDR2 SQIVND (reference sequence). V shed 3 bases and J shed 0 bases, with 10 bases lying between them. This CDR3 comprises 15 residues. In DNA form, the CDR3 reads TGTGCCAGTAGTATCCGCCAACTTAGCACAGATACGCAGTATTTT. This gives the protein CASSIRQLSTDTQYF.

This clonotype was seen at least ten times. This chain connects TRBV9 to TRBJ2-6; perhaps TRBD1 as D (6 bases). The CDR3 is 16 amino acids. From germline, CDR1 is SGDLS and CDR2 YYNGEE. V lost 3 bases, J lost 0 bases, and 10 bases lay in between. CDR3 bases: TGTGCCAGCAGCGACCACAGGGACTCTGGGGCCAACGTCCTGACTTTC. Its translation: CASSDHRDSGANVLTF.

A note on this clonotype: This may be a read error: a much more frequent sequence differs by one nucleotide. This rearrangement joins TRBV28 to TRBJ2-6; D might be TRBD1 (6 bases). Germline CDR1 MDHEN, CDR2 SYDVKM. This CDR3 has 18 amino acids. V was trimmed by 6 bases and J by 1 base, leaving 19 bases between them. The CDR3 DNA sequence: TGTGCCAGCAGCCGACTCGTCAGGGGAGCGTCTGGGGCCAACGTCCTGACTTTC. It yields the protein CASSRLVRGASGANVLTF. The full variable domain, completed using reference TRBV28 and TRBJ2-6, is DVKVTQSSRYLVKRTGEKVFLECVQDMDHENMFWYRQDPGLGLRLIYFSYDVKMKEKGDIPEGYSVSREKKERFSLILESASTNQTSMYLCASSRLVRGASGANVLTFGAGSRLTVL.